Listed here is a single TCR beta chain. What antigen it recognizes has not been identified. No much larger clone exists at a distance of one base, and base qualities are not known. Collaborating institutions collected whole blood in K2EDTA tubes following their own protocols. Collaborator samples were shipped for TCRbeta analysis as frozen whole blood, isolated PBMCs, or DNA extracted from either sample type. CDR1 and CDR2 are read off the germline V gene (reference sequence) as MNHEY and SMNVEV. Unmatched junction bases come to 12, with V trimmed by 5 bases and J by 5 bases. From the cysteine up to the phenylalanine, the CDR3 has a length of 16 residues. The kept DNA is CDR3 alone, 48 bases in frame from the first base. The data stem from a study of blood T cell repertoires in COVID-19 (dated by TCRdb to 2018 to 2021). Background for the entire study: Samples covering the acute and convalescent phases of COVID-19 were provided by collaborators in the United States, Italy and Spain. The material from the prospective study consisted of cDNA or gDNA derived from T cells, B-cell-depleted T cells, or PBMCs. Deeply sampled blood TCRbeta repertoires from subjects exposed to, actively infected with, or recovered from COVID-19 were included in the dataset. The repertoires were made available in a free public database intended to serve as a resource for research on the immune response to SARS-CoV-2. Samples came from the ongoing ImmuneRACE study (first 160 participants) plus 1,254 subjects from 6 global collaborators. Nearly every sample came with metadata listing a de-identified subject ID, COVID-19 status, age in years and sex. Where available, HLA class I and class II types were obtained from metadata supplied by the sample provider rather than from assay-based typing.

TCRbeta CDR3 regions were amplified from genomic DNA by means of the immunoSEQ Assay, a bias-controlled multiplex PCR. As for the authors' bioinformatics: Within the assay, amplification of reference gene primers was used to estimate how many nucleated cells each sample contained. Sequence reads were collapsed and filtered to measure the absolute abundance of every unique TCRbeta CDR3 rearrangement. For each sample, productive Simpson clonality was calculated as the square root of Simpson's diversity index across productive rearrangements. In its TCRdb copy, this immuneACCESS table keeps in-frame sequences only and misses some clones. Where compared with another copy, unresolved V genes explain less than half of these, and the others have no known cause. That table is the source of V, J and clone size, and D and trimming were worked out from the DNA. The sample table shows a few hundred thousand clones, and approximately 81% are seen once. Around 4.2% of the sample goes to the ten largest clones.

Overall study outcomes, separate from this receptor: The quantity of clinical and demographic metadata differed by source and by participant and was supplied without curation.

Sample: peripheral blood. The receptor was derived from a man aged 60 to 75 with acute or convalescent COVID-19. This chain joins TRBV27 to TRBJ2-1, with TRBD2 identical over 7 junction bases. The CDR3 reads as follows: CASSISSGVVHNEQFF. The sequenced DNA is TGTGCCAGCAGTATCTCAAGCGGGGTTGTCCACAATGAGCAGTTCTTC.